These 25 T cell receptor beta chains were sequenced from one sample in a study of PD-1 blockade in mismatch repair-deficient tumors. Clones were sequenced by immunoSEQ multiplex PCR, and TCRdb holds only the in-frame ones, with some missing. The sample holds roughly 130,000 clones, 88% seen once. Source: peripheral blood, taken 70 to 73 weeks after starting pembrolizumab. The origin of the receptors is an adult with mismatch repair-deficient cancer.

This clone is categorized as medium-sized. This sequence joins TRBV7-9 and TRBJ2-1; tentatively, D is TRBD1 (7 bases). This CDR3 region has 14 residues. V lost 6 bases to trimming and J lost 4 bases, with 13 bases between them. Germline loops: CDR1 SEHNR, CDR2 FQNEAQ (reference sequence). The CDR3 protein is CASSAGQTYNEQFF. The CDR3, as DNA: TGTGCCAGCAGTGCGGGACAGACGTACAATGAGCAGTTCTTC.

For the CDR3, the DNA is TGTGCCTGGAGTGGAGACAGTCTAGCACTATATTTT. Its translation is CAWSGDSLALYF. The V gene is TRBV30, the J gene TRBJ1-3, with D perhaps TRBD1 (5 bases). V was pared by 1 base and J by 14 bases, with 15 bases between. The CDR3 extends over 12 amino acids. Germline CDR1 GTSNPN, CDR2 SVGIG (reference sequence).

V and J are TRBV25-1 and TRBJ2-6; D uncertain. There are 15 residues in the CDR3. Germline-derived CDR1 and CDR2 are MGHDK and SYGVNS. Trimming pared 4 bases from V and 0 bases from J, leaving 7 bases between. CDR3 loop: CASSGSYSGANVLTF. CDR3 nucleotide sequence: TGTGCCAGCAGTGGGAGCTACTCTGGGGCCAACGTCCTGACTTTC.

The chain couples TRBV29-1 to TRBJ1-1; D unclear. Trimming cost V 4 bases and J 2 bases, with 5 bases left between them. Per the germline V gene, CDR1 is SQVTM and CDR2 is ANQGSEA. The CDR3 extends over 11 amino acids. The CDR3 is CSVVRNTEAFF. The CDR3 DNA sequence: TGCAGCGTTGTGCGAAACACTGAAGCTTTCTTT.

The chain links TRBV7-6 to TRBJ2-1; possible D gene TRBD2, 6 bases. This CDR3 is 13 amino acids long. Trimming pared 1 base from V and 7 bases from J, leaving 8 bases between. CDR1 and CDR2 (germline): SGHVS, FNYEAQ. CDR3 region: CASSLVGGNEQFF. CDR3 coding DNA: TGTGCCAGCAGCTTAGTTGGGGGGAATGAGCAGTTCTTC. Together with reference TRBV7-6 and TRBJ2-1, the CDR3 gives the full variable domain: GAGVSQSPRYKVTKRGQDVALRCDPISGHVSLYWYRQALGQGPEFLTYFNYEAQQDKSGLPNDRFSAERPEGSISTLTIQRTEQRDSAMYRCASSLVGGNEQFFGPGTRLTVL.

V is TRBV13 and J is TRBJ2-1; 7 bases are shared with TRBD1. Germline V lookup: CDR1 PRHDT, CDR2 FYEKMQ (reference sequence). The CDR3 is 15 residues long. After removal of 3 bases from V and 1 base from J, the junction contained 3 bases not matched to a gene. The CDR3 nucleotides are TGTGCCAGCAGCTTGGGCAGGGGGTCCTACAATGAGCAGTTCTTC. It translates to CASSLGRGSYNEQFF. The whole variable domain, remainder taken from reference TRBV13 and TRBJ2-1, is AAGVIQSPRHLIKEKRETATLKCYPIPRHDTVYWYQQGPGQDPQFLISFYEKMQSDKGSIPDRFSAQQFSDYHSELNMSSLELGDSALYFCASSLGRGSYNEQFFGPGTRLTVL.

The J gene is TRBJ1-2, the V gene TRBV5-4; 8 bases align to TRBD1. The CDR3 is 15 residues long. V lost 5 bases, J lost 8 bases, and 14 bases stayed unmatched. The germline V gene encodes CDR1 SGHNT and CDR2 YYREEE (reference sequence). The chain's CDR3 is CASRKVAGGAKGYTF. CDR3 coding DNA: TGTGCCAGCAGAAAGGTTGCAGGGGGCGCGAAGGGCTACACCTTC.

This chain uses TRBV5-1 with TRBJ1-5; tentatively, D is TRBD1 (5 bases). CDR3 length: 15 residues. V was trimmed by 4 bases and J by 4 bases, leaving 15 bases between them. The germline CDR1 and CDR2 sequences are SGHRS and YFSETQ. The CDR3 spells CASSHSGLPNQPQHF. DNA of the CDR3: TGCGCCAGCAGCCACTCGGGACTGCCTAATCAGCCCCAGCATTTT.

The count of this clone is one. The rearrangement links TRBV7-3 to TRBJ2-1; no clear D. Deletions cut 5 bases from V and 12 bases from J, with 14 bases between. The germline V gene has CDR1 SGHTA and CDR2 FQGTGA. The CDR3 has 12 residues. The CDR3 here is CASSPNSLTQFF. DNA of the CDR3: TGTGCCAGCAGCCCCAATAGCCTCACGCAGTTCTTC.

V usage is TRBV28 and J usage is TRBJ2-7, with D possibly matching TRBD2 (6 bases). The CDR3 has 14 residues. The germline V and J ends were trimmed by 8 bases and 4 bases, with 18 bases remaining between them. CDR1 MDHEN and CDR2 SYDVKM come from the germline V gene. The CDR3 DNA reads as TGTGCCAGCCGGAGGGATAGTCCTCAATACGAGCAGTACTTC. Translating gives CASRRDSPQYEQYF.

The V gene is TRBV28, the J gene TRBJ1-1; D perhaps matches TRBD1 (6 bases). The CDR3 is 14 amino acids. Looked up from germline, CDR1 is MDHEN and CDR2 is SYDVKM. Between the trimmed V and J ends, which lost 5 bases and 0 bases, there was a span of 10 bases. The CDR3 nucleotides are TGTGCCAGCAGTCCGACAGGTTTGAACACTGAAGCTTTCTTT. Its protein product is CASSPTGLNTEAFF.

This clone was seen only once. The chain has TRBV9 and TRBJ2-3; D is ambiguous. V shed 0 bases and J shed 1 base, with 6 bases lying between them. This CDR3 is built from 14 residues. Germline V gene sequence: CDR1 SGDLS, CDR2 YYNGEE. CDR3 sequence: CASSVVSGTDTQYF. The CDR3 DNA reads TGTGCCAGCAGCGTAGTTTCGGGCACAGATACGCAGTATTTT. Looking up the rest from reference TRBV9 and TRBJ2-3 gives the full variable domain: DSGVTQTPKHLITATGQRVTLRCSPRSGDLSVYWYQQSLDQGLQFLIQYYNGEERAKGNILERFSAQQFPDLHSELNLSSLELGDSALYFCASSVVSGTDTQYFGPGTRLTVL.

This clone was seen more than once but under ten times. The chain recombines TRBV7-2 with TRBJ2-1; 8 bases match TRBD2. Germline assignment: CDR1 SGHTA and CDR2 FQGNSA. There are 15 residues in the CDR3. The V gene end was trimmed by 5 bases and the J gene end by 0 bases; junction bases not matched to a gene: 3. The CDR3 spells CASSGTSGSYNEQFF. The CDR3 DNA reads as TGTGCCAGCAGCGGCACTAGCGGCTCCTACAATGAGCAGTTCTTC.

This sequence joins TRBV19 and TRBJ2-7, with 13 bases that match TRBD2. This CDR3 region has 15 residues. The germline V gene encodes CDR1 LNHDA and CDR2 SQIVND (reference sequence). Trimming took 5 bases from V and 5 from J; bases not matched to a gene: 6. CDR3 DNA: TGTGCCAGTAGTCGGACTAGCGGGAGTACCCACGAGCAGTACTTC. Residues: CASSRTSGSTHEQYF.

Only one count was recorded for this clone. J is TRBJ2-3 and V is TRBV19, with D perhaps TRBD2 (6 bases). Trimming shortened V by 5 bases and J by 2 bases, and 14 bases separated the two germline ends. The CDR3 has 15 amino acids. Germline CDR1 LNHDA, CDR2 SQIVND (reference sequence). The CDR3 DNA sequence: TGTGCCAGTAGTCGTCGGGAGACTCCCACAGATACGCAGTATTTT. Translating gives CASSRRETPTDTQYF. The full variable domain, rest sourced from reference TRBV19 and TRBJ2-3, is DGGITQSPKYLFRKEGQNVTLSCEQNLNHDAMYWYRQDPGQGLRLIYYSQIVNDFQKGDIAEGYSVSREKKESFPLTVTSAQKNPTAFYLCASSRRETPTDTQYFGPGTRLTVL.

The rearrangement uses TRBV11-3 and TRBJ2-7; no reliable D call. The germline V gene has CDR1 SGHNT and CDR2 YENEEA. The CDR3 runs 12 residues. Trimming took 6 bases from V and 4 from J, leaving 10 bases between them. The CDR3 spells CASSQPGYEQYF. The CDR3 DNA follows: TGTGCCAGCAGTCAACCGGGTTACGAGCAGTACTTC.

The chain couples TRBV5-1 to TRBJ2-1; 9 nucleotides line up with TRBD1. Per germline, CDR1 SGHRS and CDR2 YFSETQ. The CDR3 runs to 15 residues. The junction had 3 bases not matched to a gene; V was cut back by 2 bases and J by 3 bases. The CDR3 region has the DNA TGCGCCAGCAGCTTAGGGACAGGGATCTACAATGAGCAGTTCTTC. Translating it yields CASSLGTGIYNEQFF.

The chain employs TRBV7-8 and TRBJ1-1, with 10 bases fitting TRBD1. Germline values: CDR1 SGHVS, CDR2 FQNEAQ. The CDR3 totals 14 residues. V dropped 2 bases and J dropped 11; count of bases not matched to a gene: 8. For the CDR3, the DNA is TGTGCCAGCAGCTTATCCCCCGGACAGGGGGTGGCTTTCTTT. Its translation: CASSLSPGQGVAFF.

DNA for the CDR3: TGTGCCAGCAGCCTCGGTAGCGGAATCACAGATACGCAGTATTTT. Translating gives CASSLGSGITDTQYF. The chain is built from TRBV5-4 and TRBJ2-3, with D possibly matching TRBD2 (6 bases). The CDR3 extends over 15 amino acids. Trimming stripped 4 bases from V and 2 bases from J, with 14 bases between. CDR1 SGHNT and CDR2 YYREEE come from the germline V gene (reference sequence).

The chain is built from TRBV27 and TRBJ2-3; a weak D match, TRBD2 (5 bases). The CDR3 length is 17 residues. Trimming removed 1 base from V and 4 bases from J, with 18 bases in between. The germline CDR1 and CDR2 sequences are MNHEY and SMNVEV (reference sequence). The CDR3 reads CASSLYSRGTSPDTQYF. The DNA for the CDR3 is TGTGCCAGCAGTTTATATTCCCGGGGTACTAGTCCAGATACGCAGTATTTT.

In this sample, this clone turned up once. This chain uses TRBV27 with TRBJ2-3, with D perhaps assigned TRBD1 or TRBD2 (5 bases each). Germline loops: CDR1 MNHEY, CDR2 SMNVEV (reference sequence). V was cut by 4 bases and J by 3 bases, with 14 bases left in between. CDR3 length: 15 amino acids. Here the CDR3 reads CASSSGASGTDTQYF. In DNA, the CDR3 is TGTGCCAGCAGTTCCGGGGCGTCGGGTACAGATACGCAGTATTTT.

This clone came up a few times. The chain employs TRBV29-1 and TRBJ2-3; no clear D gene. CDR1 SQVTM and CDR2 ANQGSEA come from the germline V gene. Trimming stripped 0 bases from V and 2 bases from J, with 9 bases between. CDR3 length equals 14 residues. This CDR3 reads CSVEEGFTTDTQYF. CDR3 bases: TGCAGCGTTGAAGAGGGATTTACCACAGATACGCAGTATTTT.

The rearrangement uses TRBV19 and TRBJ2-2, with 8 bases fitting TRBD1. Germline V lookup: CDR1 LNHDA, CDR2 SQIVND (reference sequence). With V trimmed by 5 bases and J by 1 base, 9 bases remained unmatched. CDR3 length equals 17 residues. The CDR3 sequence is CASSLFRQGQNTGELFF. The CDR3 nucleotides are TGTGCCAGTAGTTTATTTCGACAGGGGCAGAACACCGGGGAGCTGTTTTTT.

This rearrangement joins TRBV15 to TRBJ1-4; D not resolved. Germline CDR1 is LNHNV and CDR2 is YYDKDF (reference sequence). The V gene lost 2 bases and the J gene lost 0 bases, with 7 bases spanning the gap. CDR3 length: 15 residues. CDR3 DNA: TGTGCCACCAGCAGACGGATTGCAACTAATGAAAAACTGTTTTTT. It yields the protein CATSRRIATNEKLFF.

Comment on this clone: The sample contains more than one DNA sequence encoding this CDR3. This chain connects TRBV6-6 to TRBJ2-7; 11 nucleotides agree with TRBD2. The CDR3 sequence is 14 residues long. Trimming took 2 bases from V and 4 from J; bases not matched to a gene: 1. CDR1 MNHNY and CDR2 SVGAGI come from the germline V gene (reference sequence). CDR3 sequence: CASSYGTSGYEQYF. For the CDR3, the DNA is TGTGCCAGCAGTTACGGGACTAGCGGTTACGAGCAGTACTTC.